This T cell receptor beta chain was captured by sequencing in a study of shared clonotypes between healthy human individuals. Method: immunoSEQ multiplex PCR; TCRdb's copy keeps in-frame clones and lacks some. This repertoire shows 950,000 to 1,300,000 clones, around 76% found once; its top ten account for 1.4%. Whole-study findings and limits: Measured sharing among donors was expected to vary with sequencing depth. The naive CD4 repertoires of four donors were compared, and roughly 5.1% of clonotypes were shared.

Remarks on this clone: Its antigen remains unknown.

The CDR3 spans 15 residues. V lost 1 base and J lost 1, with 9 bases in between. CDR1 and CDR2 (germline): LNHDA, SQIVND (reference sequence). This chain joins TRBV19 and TRBJ2-3; D perhaps matches TRBD2 (6 bases). The TCR originated in a man aged 18 to 30 in good health. The sample taken for sequencing was memory CD4+ T cells sorted from blood. Subset of the sample: CD45RA-negative fraction. The CDR3 spells CASSIGASGTDTQYF. Written as DNA, the CDR3 is TGTGCCAGTAGTATAGGTGCTAGCGGCACAGATACGCAGTATTTT.